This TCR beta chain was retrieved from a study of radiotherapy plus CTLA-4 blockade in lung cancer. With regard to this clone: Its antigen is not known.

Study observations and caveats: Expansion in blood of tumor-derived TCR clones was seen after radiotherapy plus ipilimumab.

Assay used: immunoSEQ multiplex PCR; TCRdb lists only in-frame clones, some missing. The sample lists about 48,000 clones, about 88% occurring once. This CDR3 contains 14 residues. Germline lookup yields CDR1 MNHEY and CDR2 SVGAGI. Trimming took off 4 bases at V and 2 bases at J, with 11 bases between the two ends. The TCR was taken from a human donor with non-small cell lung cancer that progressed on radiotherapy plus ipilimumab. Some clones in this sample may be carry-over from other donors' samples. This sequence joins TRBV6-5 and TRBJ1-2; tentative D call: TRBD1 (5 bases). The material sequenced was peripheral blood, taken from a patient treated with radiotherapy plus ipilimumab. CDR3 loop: CASSSTPGNYGYTF. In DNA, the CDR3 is TGTGCCAGCAGTTCGACCCCAGGGAACTATGGCTACACCTTC.